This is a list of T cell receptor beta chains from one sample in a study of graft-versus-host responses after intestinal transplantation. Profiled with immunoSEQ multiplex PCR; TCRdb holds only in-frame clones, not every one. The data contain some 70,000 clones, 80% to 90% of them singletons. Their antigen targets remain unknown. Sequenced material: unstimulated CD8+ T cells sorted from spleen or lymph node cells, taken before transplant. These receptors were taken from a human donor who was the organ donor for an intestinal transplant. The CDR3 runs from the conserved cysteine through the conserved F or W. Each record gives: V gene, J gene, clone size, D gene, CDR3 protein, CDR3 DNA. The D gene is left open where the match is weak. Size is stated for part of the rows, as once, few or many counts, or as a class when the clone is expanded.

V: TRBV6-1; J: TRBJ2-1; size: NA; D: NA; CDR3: CASSSTLWGDRFF; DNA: TGTGCCAGCAGTTCCACCCTTTGGGGAGATAGGTTCTTC
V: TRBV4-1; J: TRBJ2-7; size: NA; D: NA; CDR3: CASSQPGTHYEQYF; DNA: TGCGCCAGCAGCCAACCCGGGACACACTACGAGCAGTACTTC
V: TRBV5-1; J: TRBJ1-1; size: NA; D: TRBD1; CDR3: CASTLGTGGVSTEAFF; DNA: TGCGCCAGCACCCTTGGGACAGGGGGCGTTAGCACTGAAGCTTTCTTT
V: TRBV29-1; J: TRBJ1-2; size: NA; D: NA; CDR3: CSVVTGSPGYTF; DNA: TGCAGCGTCGTTACAGGGTCGCCCGGCTACACCTTC
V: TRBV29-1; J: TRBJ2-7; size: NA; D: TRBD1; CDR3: CSVATGTEPYEQYF; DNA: TGCAGCGTGGCCACCGGGACAGAACCCTACGAGCAGTACTTC
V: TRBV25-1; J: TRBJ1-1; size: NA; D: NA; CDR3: CASSEYFASEAFF; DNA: TGTGCCAGCAGTGAATATTTCGCCTCTGAAGCTTTCTTT
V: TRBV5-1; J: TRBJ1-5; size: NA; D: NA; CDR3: CASNQGDQPQHF; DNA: TGCGCCAGCAACCAAGGGGATCAGCCCCAGCATTTT
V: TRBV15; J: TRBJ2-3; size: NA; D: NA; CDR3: CATSRDSTVLSTDTQYF; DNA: TGTGCCACCAGCAGAGATTCGACAGTTCTAAGCACAGATACGCAGTATTTT
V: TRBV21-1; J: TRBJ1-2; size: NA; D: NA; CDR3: CASSKLEQGNYGYTF; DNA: TGTGCCAGCAGCAAATTGGAACAGGGTAACTATGGCTACACCTTC
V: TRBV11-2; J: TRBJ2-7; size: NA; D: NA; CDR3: CASSLWGVDEQYF; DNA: TGTGCCAGCAGCTTATGGGGGGTGGACGAGCAGTACTTC
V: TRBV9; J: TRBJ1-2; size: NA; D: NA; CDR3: CASGSSFREGGYTF; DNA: TGTGCCAGCGGATCAAGCTTCAGGGAAGGAGGCTACACCTTC
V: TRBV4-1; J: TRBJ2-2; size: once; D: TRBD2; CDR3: CASSLPSGGARTGELFF; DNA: TGCGCCAGCAGCTTACCTAGCGGGGGGGCCCGAACCGGGGAGCTGTTTTTT
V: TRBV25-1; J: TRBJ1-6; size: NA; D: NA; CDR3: CASNRKYNSPLHF; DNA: TGTGCCAGTAACAGGAAATATAATTCACCCCTCCACTTT
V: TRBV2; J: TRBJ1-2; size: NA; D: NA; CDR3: CARQGEGGVYGYTF; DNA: TGTGCCAGACAAGGAGAAGGAGGGGTCTATGGCTACACCTTC
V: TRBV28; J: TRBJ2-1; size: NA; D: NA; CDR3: CASSFPGASNEQFF; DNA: TGTGCCAGCAGTTTTCCGGGGGCTAGCAATGAGCAGTTCTTC
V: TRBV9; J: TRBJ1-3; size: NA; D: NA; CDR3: CASSVRSSGNTIYF; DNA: TGTGCCAGCAGCGTACGCTCCTCTGGAAACACCATATATTTT
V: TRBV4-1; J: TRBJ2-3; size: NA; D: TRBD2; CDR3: CASSLREASGKVISTDTQYF; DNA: TGCGCCAGCAGCCTAAGAGAGGCCAGCGGGAAGGTAATTAGCACAGATACGCAGTATTTT
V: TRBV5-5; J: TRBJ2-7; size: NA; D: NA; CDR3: CASSLDFAYEQYF; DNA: TGTGCCAGCAGTTTGGACTTTGCCTACGAGCAGTACTTC
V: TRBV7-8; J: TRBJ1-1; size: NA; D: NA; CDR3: CASSLKPRQVNTEAFF; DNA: TGTGCCAGCAGCTTAAAGCCGAGACAGGTGAACACTGAAGCTTTCTTT
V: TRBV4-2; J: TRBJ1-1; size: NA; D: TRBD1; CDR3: CASSRAEGADTEAFF; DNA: TGTGCCAGCAGCCGCGCGGAGGGGGCAGACACTGAAGCTTTCTTT
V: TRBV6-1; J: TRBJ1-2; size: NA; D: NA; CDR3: CASSARWTGGYTF; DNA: TGTGCCAGCAGCGCTCGGTGGACTGGTGGCTACACCTTC
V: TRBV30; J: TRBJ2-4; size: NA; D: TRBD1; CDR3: CAWVDNRGQSIQYF; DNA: TGTGCCTGGGTAGATAACAGGGGGCAAAGCATTCAGTACTTC
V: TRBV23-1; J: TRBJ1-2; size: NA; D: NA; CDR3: CASSLDGYTF; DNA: TGCGCCAGCAGTCTCGATGGCTACACCTTC
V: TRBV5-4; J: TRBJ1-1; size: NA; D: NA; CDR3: CASSLRGANTEAFF; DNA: TGTGCCAGCAGCTTGCGGGGTGCGAACACTGAAGCTTTCTTT
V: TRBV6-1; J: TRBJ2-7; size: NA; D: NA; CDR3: CASTGSSYEQYF; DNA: TGTGCCAGCACGGGGAGCTCCTACGAGCAGTACTTC
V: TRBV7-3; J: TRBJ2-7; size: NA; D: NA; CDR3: CASSLGRAPYEQYF; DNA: TGTGCCAGCAGCCTGGGACGGGCTCCCTACGAGCAGTACTTC